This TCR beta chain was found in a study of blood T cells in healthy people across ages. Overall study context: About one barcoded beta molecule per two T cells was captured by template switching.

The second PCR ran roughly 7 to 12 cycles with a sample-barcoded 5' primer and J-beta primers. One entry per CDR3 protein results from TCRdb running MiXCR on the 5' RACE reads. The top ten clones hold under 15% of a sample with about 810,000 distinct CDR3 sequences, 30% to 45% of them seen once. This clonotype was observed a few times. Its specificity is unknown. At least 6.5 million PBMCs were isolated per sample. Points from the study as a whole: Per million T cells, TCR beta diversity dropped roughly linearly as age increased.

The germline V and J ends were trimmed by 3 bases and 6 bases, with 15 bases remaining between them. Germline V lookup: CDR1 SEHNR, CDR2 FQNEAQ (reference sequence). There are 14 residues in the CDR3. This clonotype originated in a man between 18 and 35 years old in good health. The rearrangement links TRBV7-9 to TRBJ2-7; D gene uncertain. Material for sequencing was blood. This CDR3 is CASSFKVGSVEQYF. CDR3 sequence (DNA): TGTGCCAGCAGCTTTAAGGTGGGCAGTGTCGAGCAGTACTTC. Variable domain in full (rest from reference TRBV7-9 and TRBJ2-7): DTGVSQNPRHKITKRGQNVTFRCDPISEHNRLYWYRQTLGQGPEFLTYFQNEAQLEKSRLLSDRFSAERPKGSFSTLEIQRTEQGDSAMYLCASSFKVGSVEQYFGPGTRLTVT.